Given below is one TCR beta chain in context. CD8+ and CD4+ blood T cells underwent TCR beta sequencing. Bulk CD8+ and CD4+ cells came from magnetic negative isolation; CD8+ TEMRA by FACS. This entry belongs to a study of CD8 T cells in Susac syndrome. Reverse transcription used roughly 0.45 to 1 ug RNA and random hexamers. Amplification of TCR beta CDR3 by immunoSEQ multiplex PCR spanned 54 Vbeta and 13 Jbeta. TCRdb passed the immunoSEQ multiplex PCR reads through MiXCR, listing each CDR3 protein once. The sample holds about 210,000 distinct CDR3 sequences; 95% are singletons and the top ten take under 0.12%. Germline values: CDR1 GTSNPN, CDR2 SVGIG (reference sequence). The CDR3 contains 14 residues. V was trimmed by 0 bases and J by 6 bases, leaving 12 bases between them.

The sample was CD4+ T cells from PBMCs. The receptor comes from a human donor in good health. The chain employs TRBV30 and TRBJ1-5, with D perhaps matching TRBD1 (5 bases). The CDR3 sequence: CAWSVRQGGQPQHF. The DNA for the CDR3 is TGTGCCTGGAGTGTACGGCAGGGCGGTCAGCCCCAGCATTTT.